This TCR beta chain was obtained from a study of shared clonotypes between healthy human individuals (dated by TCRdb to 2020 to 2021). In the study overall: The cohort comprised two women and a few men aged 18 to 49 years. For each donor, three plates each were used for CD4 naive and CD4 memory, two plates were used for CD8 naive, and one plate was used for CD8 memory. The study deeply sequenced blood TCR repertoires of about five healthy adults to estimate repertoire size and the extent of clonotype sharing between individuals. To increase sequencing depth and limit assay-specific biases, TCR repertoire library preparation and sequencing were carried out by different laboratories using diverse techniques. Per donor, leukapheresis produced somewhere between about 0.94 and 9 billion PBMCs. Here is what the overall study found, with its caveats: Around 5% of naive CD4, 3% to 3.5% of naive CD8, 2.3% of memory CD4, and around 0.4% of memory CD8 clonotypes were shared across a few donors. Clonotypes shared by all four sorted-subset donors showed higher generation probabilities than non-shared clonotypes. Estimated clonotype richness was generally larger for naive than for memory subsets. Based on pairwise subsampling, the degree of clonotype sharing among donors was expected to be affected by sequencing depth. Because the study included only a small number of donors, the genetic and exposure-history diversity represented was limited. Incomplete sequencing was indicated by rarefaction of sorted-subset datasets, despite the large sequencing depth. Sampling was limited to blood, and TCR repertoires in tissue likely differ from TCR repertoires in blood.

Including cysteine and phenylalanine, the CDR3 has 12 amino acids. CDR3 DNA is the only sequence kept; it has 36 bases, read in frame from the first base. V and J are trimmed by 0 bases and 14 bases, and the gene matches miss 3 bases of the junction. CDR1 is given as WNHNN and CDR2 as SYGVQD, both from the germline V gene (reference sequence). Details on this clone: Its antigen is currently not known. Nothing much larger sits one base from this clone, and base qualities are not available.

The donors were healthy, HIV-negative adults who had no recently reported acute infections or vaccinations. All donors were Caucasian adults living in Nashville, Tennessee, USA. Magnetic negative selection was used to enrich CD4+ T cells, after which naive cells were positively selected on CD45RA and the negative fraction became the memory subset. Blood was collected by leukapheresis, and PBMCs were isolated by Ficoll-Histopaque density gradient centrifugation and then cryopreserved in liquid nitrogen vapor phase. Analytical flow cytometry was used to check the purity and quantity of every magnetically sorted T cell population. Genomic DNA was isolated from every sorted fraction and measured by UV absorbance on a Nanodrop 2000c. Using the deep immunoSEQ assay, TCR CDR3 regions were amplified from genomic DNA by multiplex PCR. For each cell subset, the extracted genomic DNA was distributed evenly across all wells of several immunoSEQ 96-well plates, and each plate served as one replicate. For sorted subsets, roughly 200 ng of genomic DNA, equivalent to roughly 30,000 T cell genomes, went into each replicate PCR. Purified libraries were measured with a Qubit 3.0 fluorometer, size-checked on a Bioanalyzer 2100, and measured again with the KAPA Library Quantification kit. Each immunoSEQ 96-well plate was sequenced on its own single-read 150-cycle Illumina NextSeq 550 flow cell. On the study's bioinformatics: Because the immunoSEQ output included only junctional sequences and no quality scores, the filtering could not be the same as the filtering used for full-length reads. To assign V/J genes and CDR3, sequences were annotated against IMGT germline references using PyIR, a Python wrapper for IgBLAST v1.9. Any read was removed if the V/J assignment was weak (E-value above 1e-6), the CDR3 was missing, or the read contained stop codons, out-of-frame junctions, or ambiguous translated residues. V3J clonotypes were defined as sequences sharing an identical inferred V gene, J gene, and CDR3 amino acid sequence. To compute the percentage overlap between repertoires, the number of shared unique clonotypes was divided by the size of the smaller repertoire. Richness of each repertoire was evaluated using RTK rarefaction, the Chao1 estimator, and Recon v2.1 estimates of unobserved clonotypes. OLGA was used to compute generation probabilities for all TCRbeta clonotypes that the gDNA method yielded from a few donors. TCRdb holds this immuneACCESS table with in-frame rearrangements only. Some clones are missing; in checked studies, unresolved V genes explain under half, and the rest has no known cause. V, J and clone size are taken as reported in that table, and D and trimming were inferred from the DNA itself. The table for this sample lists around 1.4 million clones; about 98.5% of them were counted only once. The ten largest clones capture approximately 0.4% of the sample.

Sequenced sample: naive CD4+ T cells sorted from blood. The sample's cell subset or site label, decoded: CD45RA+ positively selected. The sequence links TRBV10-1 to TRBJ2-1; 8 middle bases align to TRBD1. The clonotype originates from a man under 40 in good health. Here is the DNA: TGCGCCAGCAGTGAGTCGGACAGGGTGGAGTTCTTC. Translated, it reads CASSESDRVEFF.